These 15 T cell receptor beta chains were sequenced from one sample in a study of CD8+CD57+ T cells in acquired aplastic anemia. Profiling that covered TCR beta VDJ and CDR3 relied on genomic DNA as its template. In TCRdb, the reads were re-called with MiXCR into one record per CDR3 protein. This sample yields 250,000 to 350,000 distinct CDR3 sequences, of which around three fifths are seen a single time; 7% to 9% belongs to the top ten. Sequencing used sorted CD4+, CD8+, or CD8+CD57+ T cells (not recorded which) from PBMCs. The receptors derive from a human donor with severe aplastic anemia or a healthy control (not recorded which).

This clonotype was seen repeatedly, ten times or more. The gene calls are TRBV25-1 and TRBJ2-1, with D possibly being TRBD2 (5 bases). The germline CDR1 and CDR2 sequences are MGHDK and SYGVNS. The CDR3 is 14 amino acids. The V gene lost 0 bases and the J gene lost 4 bases, with 7 bases spanning the gap. For the CDR3, the DNA is TGTGCCAGCAGTGAATACGGACTTTACAATGAGCAGTTCTTC. Translation: CASSEYGLYNEQFF. The full variable domain, rest sourced from reference TRBV25-1 and TRBJ2-1, is EADIYQTPRYLVIGTGKKITLECSQTMGHDKMYWYQQDPGMELHLIHYSYGVNSTEKGDLSSESTVSRIRTEHFPLTLESARPSHTSQYLCASSEYGLYNEQFFGPGTRLTVL.

The rearrangement uses TRBV7-2 and TRBJ1-6, with D unresolved. From germline, CDR1 is SGHTA and CDR2 FQGNSA. Trimming shortened V by 1 base and J by 4 bases, and 8 bases separated the two germline ends. The CDR3 spans 15 residues. CDR3 sequence (DNA): TGTGCCAGCAGCTTAGGAGGGAGGTATAATTCACCCCTCCACTTT. Translation: CASSLGGRYNSPLHF.

This chain links TRBV20-1 with TRBJ2-5, with 7 positions matching TRBD1. Looked up from germline, CDR1 is DFQATT and CDR2 is SNEGSKA (reference sequence). The CDR3 spans 15 residues. Trimming removed 6 bases from V and 7 bases from J; junction bases left unmatched: 17. The CDR3 DNA reads as TGCAGTGCCGATGCAACCCGGGACAGAAGGGTGACCCAGTACTTC. Translated: CSADATRDRRVTQYF.

This clonotype was seen just once. V gene TRBV20-1 combines with J gene TRBJ2-3, with a weak D call TRBD2 (5 bases). V lost 4 bases and J lost 8, with 13 bases in between. Germline assignment: CDR1 DFQATT and CDR2 SNEGSKA (reference sequence). The CDR3 has 12 amino acids. CDR3 in DNA: TGCAGTGCTATTAGCGCCTCCGGTACGCAGTATTTT. Amino acids: CSAISASGTQYF.

The rearrangement links TRBV7-9 to TRBJ1-4; TRBD1 matches at 8 bases. J lost 7 bases, V lost 2 bases, and 9 bases had no gene match. The CDR3 loop spans 16 amino acids. Germline V gives CDR1 SEHNR, CDR2 FQNEAQ (reference sequence). CDR3 region: CASSLSRTGNTEKLFF. Written as DNA, the CDR3 is TGTGCCAGCAGCTTATCGAGGACAGGGAACACTGAAAAACTGTTTTTT.

This chain connects TRBV29-1 to TRBJ2-7; D could derive from TRBD1 or TRBD2 (5 bases each). The CDR3 length is 17 residues. Germline-derived CDR1 and CDR2 are SQVTM and ANQGSEA. The V and J ends lost 4 bases and 0 bases respectively, with 22 bases between them. For the CDR3, the DNA is TGCAGCGTTGTGGGGTCGGAGAGGGGAGTCGGCTCCTACGAGCAGTACTTC. This encodes CSVVGSERGVGSYEQYF.

The chain couples TRBV5-1 to TRBJ1-1; 7 bases align to TRBD1. The CDR3 covers 13 residues. After removal of 2 bases from V and 5 bases from J, the junction contained 3 bases not matched to a gene. Germline V gene sequence: CDR1 SGHRS, CDR2 YFSETQ. DNA of the CDR3: TGCGCCAGCAGCTTACAGGGGAAGACTGAAGCTTTCTTT. Amino acids: CASSLQGKTEAFF.

The chain recombines TRBV15 with TRBJ1-6, with D unclear. CDR1 and CDR2 (germline): LNHNV, YYDKDF (reference sequence). V was trimmed by 5 bases and J by 0 bases, leaving 14 bases between them. This CDR3 is built from 17 residues. CDR3 residues: CATSHTRMSSYNSPLHF. CDR3 bases: TGTGCCACCAGCCATACACGGATGAGCTCCTATAATTCACCCCTCCACTTT.

As regards this clonotype: A much larger clonotype is one base distant, so this may be a read error. The rearrangement links TRBV20-1 to TRBJ2-5; D is unclear. CDR3 length: 10 amino acids. Germline V lookup: CDR1 DFQATT, CDR2 SNEGSKA (reference sequence). V lost 8 bases and J lost 7, with 11 bases in between. CDR3 nucleotides: TGCAGTACTGGTTGGGTGACCCAGTACTTC. Its protein is CSTGWVTQYF.

This clonotype was counted ten times or more. V and J are TRBV6-5 and TRBJ1-1, with D uncertain. This CDR3 is 14 amino acids long. V was trimmed by 5 bases and J by 1 base, leaving 11 bases between them. CDR1 and CDR2 (germline): MNHEY, SVGAGI. The CDR3 spells CASSGLKGNTEAFF. CDR3 nucleotide sequence: TGTGCCAGCAGTGGCCTCAAGGGGAACACTGAAGCTTTCTTT.

About this clonotype itself: An end of the junction does not agree with germline; a read error may underlie this. The J gene is TRBJ2-5, the V gene TRBV7-7, with a tentative D call TRBD2 (5 bases). The CDR3 is 13 residues long. Germline V gene data show CDR1 as SSHAT and CDR2 as FNYEAQ (reference sequence). CDR3 protein: CASSFWRGETQYF. DNA for the CDR3: TGTGCTAGCAGCTTTTGGCGAGGGGAGACCCAGTACTTC.

The chain joins TRBV6-6 to TRBJ2-3; the match to TRBD2 covers 11 bases. Germline CDR1 and CDR2: MNHNY and SVGAGI (reference sequence). Germline trimming cut 2 bases from V and 6 bases from J; bases unmatched to any gene: 10. The CDR3 is 17 residues long. CDR3 DNA sequence: TGTGCCAGCAGTTACAGGGGACTAGCGGACGTCAGGGATACGCAGTATTTT. Translated, it gives CASSYRGLADVRDTQYF.

This clonotype came up many times. No DNA is shown, since the ends of the CDR3 on it are uncertain; the CDR3 is the one TCRdb lists. The gene calls are TRBV5-6 and TRBJ2-5. The germline V gene has CDR1 SGHDT and CDR2 YYEEEE. Termini included, the CDR3 measures 15 amino acids. The CDR3 protein is CASSLFFGDKETQYF.

This clonotype was counted between two and nine times. A junction boundary mismatches the germline segment, possibly from a read error. The rearrangement joins TRBV5-1 to TRBJ2-3, with D perhaps TRBD1 (5 bases). CDR1 is SGHRS, CDR2 YFSETQ, per germline. This CDR3 has 17 amino acids. CDR3 in DNA: TGCGCCAGCAGCTCCTTCTCGGCGGCGGACAACACAGATATGCAGTATTTT. As protein: CASSSFSAADNTDMQYF.

V is TRBV19 and J is TRBJ1-3, with D tentatively TRBD1 (5 bases). The V and J ends lost 11 bases and 4 bases respectively, with 21 bases between them. The CDR3 runs 15 residues. Germline CDR1 and CDR2: LNHDA and SQIVND (reference sequence). The CDR3 sequence is CASVSYGGDGNTIYF. The DNA of the CDR3 is TGTGCCTCCGTCTCGTATGGCGGGGACGGAAACACCATATATTTT.